This entry features one TCR beta chain sequence. Its antigen is unidentified. These data are taken from a study of cytomegalovirus exposure and HLA in healthy donors. PCR involved 60 Vbeta and 13 Jbeta primers. Sequenced by immunoSEQ multiplex PCR; TCRdb stores in-frame clones only, minus some. The listing records tens of thousands of clones. Overall study results and limits: Being productive about 90% or about 30% of the time was typical of most TCR beta V segments in an earlier analysis. What a later analysis showed was that several of the most significant clusters appeared linked to common viral pathogens. Testing in vitro showed a few CMV-associated chains specific for CMV antigens. Some public TCRs appeared in many individuals, while most sequences were rare.

The TCR was taken from a young man in good health and CMV-seronegative. The specimen sequenced was PBMCs.

The CDR3 nucleotides read TGTGCCATCAGGGGGACCCCGACAGGGGAATACGAGCAGTACTTC. Translating it yields CAIRGTPTGEYEQYF. The rearrangement uses TRBV10-3 and TRBJ2-7; 8 nucleotides agree with TRBD1. V shed 6 bases and J 4 bases; nucleotides not matched to a gene: 11. CDR3 length: 15 amino acids. Germline lookup yields CDR1 ENHRY and CDR2 SYGVKD.